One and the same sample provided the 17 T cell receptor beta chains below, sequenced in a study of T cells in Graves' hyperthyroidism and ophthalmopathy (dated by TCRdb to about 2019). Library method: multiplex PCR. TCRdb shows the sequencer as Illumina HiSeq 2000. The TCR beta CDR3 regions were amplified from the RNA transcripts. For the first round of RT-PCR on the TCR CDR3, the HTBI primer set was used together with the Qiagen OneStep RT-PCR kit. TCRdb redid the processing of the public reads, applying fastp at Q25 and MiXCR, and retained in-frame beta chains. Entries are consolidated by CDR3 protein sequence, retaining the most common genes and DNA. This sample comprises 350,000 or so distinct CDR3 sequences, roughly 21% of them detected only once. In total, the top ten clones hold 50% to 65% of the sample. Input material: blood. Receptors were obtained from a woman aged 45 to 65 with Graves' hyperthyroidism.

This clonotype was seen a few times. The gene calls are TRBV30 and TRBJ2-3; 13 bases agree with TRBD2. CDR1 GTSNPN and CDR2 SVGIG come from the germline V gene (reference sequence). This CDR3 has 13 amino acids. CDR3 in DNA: TGTGGTCTAACTAGCGGGGGGGCAGGTACGCAGTATTTT. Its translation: CGLTSGGAGTQYF.

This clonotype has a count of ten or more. The CDR3 sequence: CASSLDEKLFF. CDR3 nucleotide sequence: TGTGCCAGCAGCCTAGATGAAAAACTGTTTTTT. The rearrangement links TRBV3-1 to TRBJ1-4; D not resolved. The germline V gene has CDR1 LGHDT and CDR2 YNNKEL (reference sequence). V lost 4 bases to trimming and J lost 6 bases, with 3 bases between them. The CDR3 consists of 11 residues.

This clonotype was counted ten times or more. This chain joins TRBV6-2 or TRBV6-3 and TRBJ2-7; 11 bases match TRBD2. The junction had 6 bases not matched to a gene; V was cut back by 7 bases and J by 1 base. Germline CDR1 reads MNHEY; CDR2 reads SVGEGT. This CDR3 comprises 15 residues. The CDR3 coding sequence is TGTGCCAGCATGCTAGCGGGAGGATGGTCCTACGAGCAGTACTTC. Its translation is CASMLAGGWSYEQYF.

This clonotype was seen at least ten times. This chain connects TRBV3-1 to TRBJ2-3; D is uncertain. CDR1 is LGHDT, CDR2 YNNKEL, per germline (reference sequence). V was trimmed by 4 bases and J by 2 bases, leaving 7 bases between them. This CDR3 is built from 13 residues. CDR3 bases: TGTGCCAGCAGCCCCCGAGACACAGATACGCAGTATTTT. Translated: CASSPRDTDTQYF.

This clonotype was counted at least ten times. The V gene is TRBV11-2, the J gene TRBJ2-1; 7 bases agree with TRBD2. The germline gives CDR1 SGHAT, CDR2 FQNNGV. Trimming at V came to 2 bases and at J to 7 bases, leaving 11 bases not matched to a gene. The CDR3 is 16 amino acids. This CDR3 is CASSLTRGGPRNEQFF. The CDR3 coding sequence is TGTGCCAGCAGCTTAACGAGGGGAGGGCCCAGGAATGAGCAGTTCTTC.

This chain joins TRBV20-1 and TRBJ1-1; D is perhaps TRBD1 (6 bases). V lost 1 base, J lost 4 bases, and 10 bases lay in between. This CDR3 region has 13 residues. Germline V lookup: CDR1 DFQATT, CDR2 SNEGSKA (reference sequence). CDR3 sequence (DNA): TGCAGTGCTAGAGTCGGAGGGGGCACTGAAGCTTTCTTT. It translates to CSARVGGGTEAFF.

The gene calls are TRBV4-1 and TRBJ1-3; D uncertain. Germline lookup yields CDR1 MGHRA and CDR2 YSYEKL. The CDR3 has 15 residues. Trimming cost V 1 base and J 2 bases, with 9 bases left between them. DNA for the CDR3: TGCGCCAGCAGCCAAGGGGAGATAGCTGGAAACACCATATATTTT. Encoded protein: CASSQGEIAGNTIYF.

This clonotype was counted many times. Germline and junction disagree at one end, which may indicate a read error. The CDR3 region is CASSHTTRLKSSEQYF. CDR3 DNA: TGTGCCAGCAGCCACACTACGCGGCTAAAGTCCTCCGAGCAGTACTTC. This chain connects TRBV3-1 to TRBJ2-7; D remains unclear. Per germline, CDR1 LGHDT and CDR2 YNNKEL (reference sequence). This CDR3 has 16 amino acids.

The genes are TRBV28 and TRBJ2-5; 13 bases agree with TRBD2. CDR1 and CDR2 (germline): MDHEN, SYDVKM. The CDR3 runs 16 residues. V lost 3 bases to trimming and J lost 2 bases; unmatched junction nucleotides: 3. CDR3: CASSLGGLAGQETQYF. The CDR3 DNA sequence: TGTGCCAGCAGTTTGGGGGGACTAGCGGGACAAGAGACCCAGTACTTC.

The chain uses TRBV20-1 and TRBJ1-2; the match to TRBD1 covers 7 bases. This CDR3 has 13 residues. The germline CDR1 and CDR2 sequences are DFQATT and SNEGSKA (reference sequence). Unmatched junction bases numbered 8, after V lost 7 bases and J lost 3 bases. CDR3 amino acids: CSVKNRGDYGYTF. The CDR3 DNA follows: TGCAGTGTCAAGAACAGGGGCGACTATGGCTACACCTTC.

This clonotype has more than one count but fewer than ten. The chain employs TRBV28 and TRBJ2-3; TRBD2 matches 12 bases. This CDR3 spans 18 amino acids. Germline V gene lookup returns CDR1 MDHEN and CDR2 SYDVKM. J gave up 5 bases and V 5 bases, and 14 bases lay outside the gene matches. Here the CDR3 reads CASSPPGRLAGGKDTQYF. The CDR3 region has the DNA TGTGCCAGCAGTCCACCCGGGAGGCTAGCGGGGGGGAAAGATACGCAGTATTTT.

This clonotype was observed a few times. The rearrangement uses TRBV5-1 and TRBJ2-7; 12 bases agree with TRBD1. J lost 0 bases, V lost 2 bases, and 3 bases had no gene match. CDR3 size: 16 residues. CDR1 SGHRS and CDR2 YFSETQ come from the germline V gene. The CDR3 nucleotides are TGCGCCAGCAGCTTCGGGGGACAGGGGGCCTCCTACGAGCAGTACTTC. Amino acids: CASSFGGQGASYEQYF. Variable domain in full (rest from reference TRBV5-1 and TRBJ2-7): KAGVTQTPRYLIKTRGQQVTLSCSPISGHRSVSWYQQTPGQGLQFLFEYFSETQRNKGNFPGRFSGRQFSNSRSEMNVSTLELGDSALYLCASSFGGQGASYEQYFGPGTRLTVT.

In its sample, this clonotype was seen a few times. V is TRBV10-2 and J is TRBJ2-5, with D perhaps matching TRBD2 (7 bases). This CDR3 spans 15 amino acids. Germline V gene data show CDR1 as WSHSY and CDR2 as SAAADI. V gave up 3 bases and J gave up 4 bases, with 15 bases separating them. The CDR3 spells CASSDHGGPLETQYF. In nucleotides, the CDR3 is TGCGCCAGCAGTGATCACGGGGGGCCGCTAGAGACCCAGTACTTC.

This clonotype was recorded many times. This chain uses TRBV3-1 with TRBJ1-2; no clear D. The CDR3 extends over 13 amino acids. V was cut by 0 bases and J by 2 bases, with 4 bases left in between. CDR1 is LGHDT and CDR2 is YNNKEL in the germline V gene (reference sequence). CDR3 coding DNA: TGTGCCAGCAGCCAAGATCTAAACTATGGCTACACCTTC. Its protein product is CASSQDLNYGYTF.

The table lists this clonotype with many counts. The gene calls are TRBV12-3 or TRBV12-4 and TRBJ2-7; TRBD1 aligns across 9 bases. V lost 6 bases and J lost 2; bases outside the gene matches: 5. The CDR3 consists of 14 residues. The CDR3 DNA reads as TGTGCCAGCAGAACCGGGACAGGGACCTACGAGCAGTACTTC. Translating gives CASRTGTGTYEQYF.

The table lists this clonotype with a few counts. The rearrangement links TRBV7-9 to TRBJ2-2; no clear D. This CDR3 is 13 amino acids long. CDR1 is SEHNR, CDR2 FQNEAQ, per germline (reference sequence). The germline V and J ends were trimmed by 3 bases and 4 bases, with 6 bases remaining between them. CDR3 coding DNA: TGTGCCAGCAGCTTCTACCCCACCGGGGAGCTGTTTTTT. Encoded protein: CASSFYPTGELFF.

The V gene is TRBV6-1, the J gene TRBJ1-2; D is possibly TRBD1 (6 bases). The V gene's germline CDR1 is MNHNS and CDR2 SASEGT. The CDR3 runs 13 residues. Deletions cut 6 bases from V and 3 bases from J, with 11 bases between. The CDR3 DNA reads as TGTGCCAGCAGCGGACAGCGCTACTATGGCTACACCTTC. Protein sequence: CASSGQRYYGYTF.